This TCR beta chain stems from a study of cytomegalovirus exposure and HLA in healthy donors. The study ran its PCR with 60 Vbeta and 13 Jbeta primers. The method was immunoSEQ multiplex PCR; TCRdb's version includes in-frame clones alone and lacks a portion of them. The repertoire includes around 86,000 clones, around 8% of them detected once, and under 3% sits in the top ten. The material sequenced was PBMCs. The TCR originated in a man aged 50 to 59 in good health and CMV-seronegative.

CDR3: CASSGWGEWEKLFF. The DNA of the CDR3 is TGTGCCAGCAGTGGCTGGGGGGAATGGGAAAAACTGTTTTTT. V and J are TRBV6-1 and TRBJ1-4, with D possibly TRBD1 on 5 matching bases. Trimming shortened V by 4 bases and J by 8 bases, and 14 bases separated the two germline ends. The CDR3 has 14 residues. Per germline, CDR1 MNHNS and CDR2 SASEGT.